The 25 T cell receptor beta chains below all came from one sample that was sequenced in a study of cytomegalovirus exposure and HLA in healthy donors. The PCR had 60 Vbeta and 13 Jbeta primers. Sequencing was performed with immunoSEQ multiplex PCR; in TCRdb, only in-frame clones are kept and a portion is missing. Here the sample spans 150,000 or so clones, 70% to 85% being singletons. The source material was PBMCs. Receptors were obtained from a man aged 25 to 40 in good health and CMV-seropositive.

This chain connects TRBV11-3 to TRBJ2-3; D perhaps matches TRBD1 (5 bases). Germline V gene data show CDR1 as SGHNT and CDR2 as YENEEA. V was pared by 3 bases and J by 6 bases, with 7 bases between. This CDR3 region has 12 residues. CDR3 sequence (DNA): TGTGCCAGCAGCTTGGGGCGGGATACGCAGTATTTT. Amino acid sequence: CASSLGRDTQYF.

The J gene is TRBJ2-1, the V gene TRBV2; D remains ambiguous. The V gene lost 0 bases and the J gene lost 0 bases, with 15 bases spanning the gap. The germline CDR1 and CDR2 sequences are SNHLY and FYNNEI. The CDR3 covers 18 residues. The CDR3 spells CASSEARGDVLSYNEQFF. The CDR3, as DNA: TGTGCCAGCAGTGAAGCGAGAGGCGACGTTCTCTCCTACAATGAGCAGTTCTTC.

V gene TRBV11-3 combines with J gene TRBJ2-7; D remains ambiguous. CDR1 and CDR2 (germline): SGHNT, YENEEA. The CDR3 loop spans 13 amino acids. V was pared by 0 bases and J by 2 bases, with 5 bases between. CDR3 sequence: CASSLEIAYEQYF. CDR3 nucleotides: TGTGCCAGCAGCTTAGAGATAGCCTACGAGCAGTACTTC.

The chain carries TRBV6-1 and TRBJ2-1; perhaps TRBD1 as D (5 bases). There are 13 residues in the CDR3. The V end lost 7 bases, the J end lost 4 bases, and 11 bases lay between the germline ends. CDR1 and CDR2 from the germline V gene are MNHNS and SASEGT. The CDR3 DNA reads as TGTGCCAGCATTCGAGACAGATACAATGAGCAGTTCTTC. It codes for CASIRDRYNEQFF.

In the case of this clone: The junction does not match germline at one end; this may be a read error. The chain links TRBV7-7 to TRBJ2-5, with 8 bases aligning to TRBD1. From germline, CDR1 is SSHAT and CDR2 FNYEAQ (reference sequence). The CDR3 contains 13 residues. The CDR3 reads CASSRDRGETQYF. DNA of the CDR3: TGTGCTAGCAGCCGCGACAGGGGCGAGACCCAGTACTTC.

The CDR3: CATSRDRGQGQPQHF. The DNA of the CDR3 is TGTGCCACCAGCAGAGATCGAGGACAGGGTCAGCCCCAGCATTTT. V gene TRBV15 combines with J gene TRBJ1-5, with 8 nucleotides matching TRBD1. The V and J ends lost 0 bases and 6 bases, in that order; junction bases with no gene match: 4. The CDR3 runs to 15 residues. Germline V gene sequence: CDR1 LNHNV, CDR2 YYDKDF (reference sequence).

The count of this clone is one. The CDR3 sequence is CARGLREESYEQYF. CDR3 coding DNA: TGTGCCAGGGGGTTACGGGAGGAGTCCTACGAGCAGTACTTC. This sequence joins TRBV6-8 and TRBJ2-7, with 7 bases fitting TRBD2. This CDR3 is built from 14 residues. Germline trimming cut 9 bases from V and 1 base from J; bases unmatched to any gene: 9. Germline CDR1 MNHGY, CDR2 SAAAGT.

This rearrangement joins TRBV19 to TRBJ2-7; 13 bases line up with TRBD2. With V trimmed by 4 bases and J by 7 bases, 7 bases remained unmatched. Germline CDR1 LNHDA, CDR2 SQIVND (reference sequence). The CDR3 runs 15 residues. CDR3 in amino acids: CASSTTTSGGREQYF. DNA for the CDR3: TGTGCCAGTAGTACAACGACTAGCGGGGGGCGAGAGCAGTACTTC. Filled out from reference TRBV19 and TRBJ2-7, the complete variable domain reads DGGITQSPKYLFRKEGQNVTLSCEQNLNHDAMYWYRQDPGQGLRLIYYSQIVNDFQKGDIAEGYSVSREKKESFPLTVTSAQKNPTAFYLCASSTTTSGGREQYFGPGTRLTVT.

The rearrangement uses TRBV6-5 and TRBJ1-1; 9 nucleotides match TRBD1. This CDR3 spans 13 amino acids. Germline V gene lookup returns CDR1 MNHEY and CDR2 SVGAGI. J gave up 7 bases and V 6 bases, and 6 bases lay outside the gene matches. The CDR3 spells CASSTTGGNEAFF. The CDR3 DNA sequence: TGTGCCAGCAGCACGACAGGGGGTAATGAAGCTTTCTTT.

The V call is TRBV19, the J call TRBJ2-3; D uncertain. Germline loops: CDR1 LNHDA, CDR2 SQIVND (reference sequence). The CDR3 is made up of 13 amino acids. Trimming removed 4 bases from V and 3 bases from J, with 8 bases in between. CDR3 in amino acids: CASSTRHTDTQYF. CDR3 bases: TGTGCCAGTAGTACCAGACATACAGATACGCAGTATTTT. Using reference TRBV19 and TRBJ2-3 for the parts outside the CDR3, the full variable domain is DGGITQSPKYLFRKEGQNVTLSCEQNLNHDAMYWYRQDPGQGLRLIYYSQIVNDFQKGDIAEGYSVSREKKESFPLTVTSAQKNPTAFYLCASSTRHTDTQYFGPGTRLTVL.

CDR3 region: CASSLGGASTDTQYF. DNA for the CDR3: TGTGCCAGCAGTTTAGGGGGGGCGAGCACAGATACGCAGTATTTT. The J gene is TRBJ2-3, the V gene TRBV27; TRBD2 might be the D (7 bases). V was pared by 2 bases and J by 0 bases, with 9 bases between. This CDR3 spans 15 amino acids. Germline CDR1 is MNHEY and CDR2 is SMNVEV (reference sequence).

The CDR3 DNA is TGTGCCAGCAGCGCCCGGGACTCACTTGGGGAGCAGTACTTC. This translates into CASSARDSLGEQYF. The chain carries TRBV5-6 and TRBJ2-7; weak D call: TRBD2 (6 bases). V lost 4 bases to trimming and J lost 7 bases, with 18 bases between them. Germline V gene data show CDR1 as SGHDT and CDR2 as YYEEEE. The CDR3 is 14 residues long.

This chain uses TRBV4-1 with TRBJ2-7, with no clear D. The CDR3 is 14 residues long. The germline V gene encodes CDR1 MGHRA and CDR2 YSYEKL. The V gene lost 4 bases and the J gene lost 1 base, with 11 bases spanning the gap. DNA for the CDR3: TGCGCCAGCAGCCTCTTGCCGGTTTCCTACGAGCAGTACTTC. Protein product: CASSLLPVSYEQYF.

This chain joins TRBV5-6 and TRBJ2-5; TRBD2 matches 10 bases. J was trimmed by 3 bases and V by 0 bases; bases with no gene match: 2. The CDR3 is 15 amino acids. The V gene's germline CDR1 is SGHDT and CDR2 YYEEEE. This CDR3 is CASSLATSGEETQYF. The CDR3 region has the DNA TGTGCCAGCAGCTTGGCAACTAGCGGGGAAGAGACCCAGTACTTC.

The rearrangement uses TRBV6-1 and TRBJ2-7, with 15 bases that match TRBD2. Trimming at V came to 4 bases and at J to 6 bases, leaving 7 bases not matched to a gene. Germline CDR1 is MNHNS and CDR2 is SASEGT. This CDR3 is 16 amino acids long. The CDR3, as DNA: TGTGCCAGCAGTGGATCCGGACTAGCGGGGGGGCTCGAGCAGTACTTC. It is translated as CASSGSGLAGGLEQYF.

This clone was counted a few times. V is TRBV4-2 and J is TRBJ2-3; 16 bases agree with TRBD2. The CDR3 covers 20 residues. The V segment lost 2 bases and the J segment 4 bases; nucleotides outside the gene matches: 12. Germline lookup yields CDR1 LGHNA and CDR2 YNFKEQ. CDR3 region: CASSQLGLAGGPVGSDTQYF. The CDR3 DNA follows: TGTGCCAGCAGCCAACTGGGACTAGCGGGAGGGCCAGTCGGGTCAGATACGCAGTATTTT.

In its sample, this clone was seen once. The chain carries TRBV7-2 and TRBJ2-1, with 7 positions matching TRBD2. V lost 5 bases and J lost 2; bases outside the gene matches: 6. CDR3 length: 15 residues. Germline CDR1 is SGHTA and CDR2 is FQGNSA. The CDR3 loop reads CASSKSGTTYNEQFF. CDR3 coding DNA: TGTGCCAGCAGCAAGAGCGGGACTACCTACAATGAGCAGTTCTTC.

The count of this clone is one. The V and J genes are TRBV11-1 and TRBJ2-7, with 8 bases that match TRBD1. Germline lookup yields CDR1 SGHAT and CDR2 FQDESV (reference sequence). J was trimmed by 4 bases and V by 1 base; bases with no gene match: 6. The CDR3 length is 15 residues. The CDR3 DNA sequence: TGTGCCAGCAGCTTAGATTGGACAGGGTCATACGAGCAGTACTTC. Residues: CASSLDWTGSYEQYF.

The V call is TRBV4-2, the J call TRBJ2-7, with D hard to call. V dropped 4 bases and J dropped 4 bases, with 14 bases sitting between them. CDR1 is LGHNA, CDR2 YNFKEQ, per germline. The CDR3 contains 14 residues. The CDR3 sequence is CASSRDSNAYEQYF. CDR3 DNA: TGTGCCAGCAGCCGTGACTCCAATGCTTACGAGCAGTACTTC.

The rearrangement uses TRBV6-1 and TRBJ1-1; TRBD1 might be the D (5 bases). The CDR3 has 13 residues. Trimming cost V 6 bases and J 6 bases, with 14 bases left between them. Germline values: CDR1 MNHNS, CDR2 SASEGT. For the CDR3, the DNA is TGTGCCAGCAGCCGACAGAGGCTCGCTGAAGCTTTCTTT. It codes for CASSRQRLAEAFF.

This clone appeared a single time. The chain carries TRBV7-2 and TRBJ2-1; 8 bases are shared with TRBD2. Trimming at V came to 6 bases and at J to 4 bases, leaving 8 bases not matched to a gene. Germline CDR1 is SGHTA and CDR2 is FQGNSA. The CDR3 is 15 residues long. CDR3 amino acids: CASRRGAGGYNEQFF. CDR3 sequence (DNA): TGTGCCAGCAGGCGTGGGGCGGGGGGTTACAATGAGCAGTTCTTC.

The rearrangement uses TRBV5-4 and TRBJ2-5; tentative D call: TRBD2 (6 bases). In germline, CDR1 is SGHNT, CDR2 YYREEE (reference sequence). With 0 bases removed from V and 3 bases from J, the gap between germline ends came to 12 bases. The CDR3 contains 15 residues. CDR3 coding DNA: TGTGCCAGCAGCTTGGTTCAGGCGGGGAAAGAGACCCAGTACTTC. It yields the protein CASSLVQAGKETQYF.

This chain uses TRBV28 with TRBJ1-2; D is perhaps TRBD1 (5 bases). From germline, CDR1 is MDHEN and CDR2 SYDVKM. Trimming shortened V by 7 bases and J by 2 bases, and 14 bases separated the two germline ends. This CDR3 has 14 amino acids. CDR3: CASTLEGQNYGYTF. CDR3 sequence (DNA): TGTGCCAGCACGTTGGAGGGGCAGAACTATGGCTACACCTTC.

The J gene is TRBJ1-5, the V gene TRBV7-8, with TRBD1 as a possible D gene (5 bases). This CDR3 spans 15 amino acids. Germline V gives CDR1 SGHVS, CDR2 FQNEAQ. V was trimmed by 5 bases and J by 3 bases, leaving 14 bases between them. The CDR3 here is CASSPRDVPNQPQHF. Here the CDR3 DNA reads TGTGCCAGCAGCCCGCGGGACGTTCCCAATCAGCCCCAGCATTTT.

This clone is a singleton in its sample. This chain joins TRBV18 and TRBJ2-7, with TRBD1 matching over 9 bases. Trimming took 6 bases from V and 1 from J; bases not matched to a gene: 4. The CDR3 is made up of 14 amino acids. CDR1 is KGHSH, CDR2 LQKENI, per germline. The CDR3 loop is CASSLGQGSYEQYF. In nucleotides, the CDR3 is TGTGCCAGCTCCCTCGGACAGGGGTCCTACGAGCAGTACTTC.